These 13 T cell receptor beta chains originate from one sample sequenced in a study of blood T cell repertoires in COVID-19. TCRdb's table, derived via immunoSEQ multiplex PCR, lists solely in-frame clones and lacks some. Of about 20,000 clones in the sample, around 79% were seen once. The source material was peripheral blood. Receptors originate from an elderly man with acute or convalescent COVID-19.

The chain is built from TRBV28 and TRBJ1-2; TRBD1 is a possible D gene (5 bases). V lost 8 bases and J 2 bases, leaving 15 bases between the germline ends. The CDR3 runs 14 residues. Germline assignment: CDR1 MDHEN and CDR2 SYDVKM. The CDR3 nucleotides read TGTGCCAGCGGGGGGGTTATGGGGAACTATGGCTACACCTTC. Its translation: CASGGVMGNYGYTF.

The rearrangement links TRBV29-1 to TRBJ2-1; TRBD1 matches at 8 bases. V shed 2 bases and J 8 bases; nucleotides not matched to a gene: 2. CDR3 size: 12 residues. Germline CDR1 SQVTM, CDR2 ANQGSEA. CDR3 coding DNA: TGCAGCGTTGAAAGACAGGGGTATGAGCAGTTCTTC. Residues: CSVERQGYEQFF.

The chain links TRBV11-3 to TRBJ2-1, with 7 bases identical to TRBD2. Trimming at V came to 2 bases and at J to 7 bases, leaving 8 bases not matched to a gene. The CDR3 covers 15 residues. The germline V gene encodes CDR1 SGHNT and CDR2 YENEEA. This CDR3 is CASSLNGRTPNEQFF. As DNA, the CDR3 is TGTGCCAGCAGCTTAAACGGGAGGACTCCGAATGAGCAGTTCTTC. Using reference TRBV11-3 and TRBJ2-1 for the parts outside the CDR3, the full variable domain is EAGVVQSPRYKIIEKKQPVAFWCNPISGHNTLYWYLQNLGQGPELLIRYENEEAVDDSQLPKDRFSAERLKGVDSTLKIQPAELGDSAVYLCASSLNGRTPNEQFFGPGTRLTVL.

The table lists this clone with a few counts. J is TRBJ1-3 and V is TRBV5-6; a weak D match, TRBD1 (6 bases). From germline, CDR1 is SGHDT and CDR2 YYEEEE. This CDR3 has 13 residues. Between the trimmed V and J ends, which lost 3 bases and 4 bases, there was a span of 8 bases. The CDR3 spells CASSYGQGNTIYF. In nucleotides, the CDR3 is TGTGCCAGCAGCTATGGACAGGGAAACACCATATATTTT.

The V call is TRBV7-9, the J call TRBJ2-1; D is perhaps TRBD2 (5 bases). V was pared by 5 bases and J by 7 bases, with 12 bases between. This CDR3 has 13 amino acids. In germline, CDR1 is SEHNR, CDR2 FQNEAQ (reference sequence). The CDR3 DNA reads TGTGCCAGCAGCCCAGAGGGCCGGAATGAGCAGTTCTTC. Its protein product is CASSPEGRNEQFF.

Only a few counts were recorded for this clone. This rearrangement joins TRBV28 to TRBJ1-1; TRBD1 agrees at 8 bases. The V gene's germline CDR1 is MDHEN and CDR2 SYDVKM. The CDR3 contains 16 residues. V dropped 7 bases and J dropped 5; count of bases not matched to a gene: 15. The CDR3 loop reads CASMAGNTGGRTEAFF. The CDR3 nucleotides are TGTGCCAGCATGGCGGGGAATACAGGGGGTCGAACTGAAGCTTTCTTT.

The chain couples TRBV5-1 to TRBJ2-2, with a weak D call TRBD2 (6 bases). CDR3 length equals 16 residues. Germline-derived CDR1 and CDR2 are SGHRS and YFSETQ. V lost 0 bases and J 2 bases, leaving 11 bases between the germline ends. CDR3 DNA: TGCGCCAGCAGCTTGGCCGGGGGAGGAAACACCGGGGAGCTGTTTTTT. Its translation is CASSLAGGGNTGELFF.

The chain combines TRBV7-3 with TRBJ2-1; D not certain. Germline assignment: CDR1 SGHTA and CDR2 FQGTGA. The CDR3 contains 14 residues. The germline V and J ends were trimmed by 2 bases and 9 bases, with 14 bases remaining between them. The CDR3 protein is CASSLFPYRSEQFF. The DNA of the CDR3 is TGTGCCAGCAGCTTATTCCCTTATCGGAGTGAGCAGTTCTTC.

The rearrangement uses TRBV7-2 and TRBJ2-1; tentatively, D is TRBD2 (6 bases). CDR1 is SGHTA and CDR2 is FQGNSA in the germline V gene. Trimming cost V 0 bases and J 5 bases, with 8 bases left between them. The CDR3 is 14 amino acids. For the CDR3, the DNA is TGTGCCAGCAGCTTAGCCGGGACTGACAATGAGCAGTTCTTC. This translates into CASSLAGTDNEQFF. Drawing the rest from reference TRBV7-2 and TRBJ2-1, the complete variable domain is GAGVSQSPSNKVTEKGKDVELRCDPISGHTALYWYRQSLGQGLEFLIYFQGNSAPDKSGLPSDRFSAERTGGSVSTLTIQRTQQEDSAVYLCASSLAGTDNEQFFGPGTRLTVL.

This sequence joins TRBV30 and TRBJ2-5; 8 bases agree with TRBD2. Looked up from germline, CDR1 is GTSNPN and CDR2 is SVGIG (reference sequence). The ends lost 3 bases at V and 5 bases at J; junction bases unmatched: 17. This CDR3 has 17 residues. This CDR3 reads CAWSRGGGRPVRETQYF. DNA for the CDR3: TGTGCCTGGAGCAGGGGCGGCGGGAGGCCAGTCCGCGAGACCCAGTACTTC. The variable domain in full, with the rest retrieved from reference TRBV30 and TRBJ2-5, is SQTIHQWPATLVQPVGSPLSLECTVEGTSNPNLYWYRQAAGRGLQLLFYSVGIGQISSEVPQNLSASRPQDRQFILSSKKLLLSDSGFYLCAWSRGGGRPVRETQYFGPGTRLLVL.

The CDR3 DNA reads TGTGCCAGCAGCCAAGAGGAGGGGTATAGCCCTAGCAATGAGCAGTTCTTC. This gives the protein CASSQEEGYSPSNEQFF. The rearrangement joins TRBV3-1 (or the pseudogene TRBV3-2) to TRBJ2-1; D may be TRBD2 (6 bases). Looked up from germline, CDR1 is LGHDT and CDR2 is YNNKEL (reference sequence). V was clipped by 0 bases and J by 6 bases, with 18 bases between them. CDR3 length: 17 residues.

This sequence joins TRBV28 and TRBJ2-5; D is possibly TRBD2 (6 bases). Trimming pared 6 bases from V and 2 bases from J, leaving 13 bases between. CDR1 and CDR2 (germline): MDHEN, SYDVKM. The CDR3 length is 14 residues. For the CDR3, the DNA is TGTGCCAGCAGACTAATGGGGGGACAAGAGACCCAGTACTTC. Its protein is CASRLMGGQETQYF.

The CDR3 protein is CSASFPGISSNQPQHF. CDR3 DNA: TGCAGTGCTAGTTTTCCCGGGATTTCTAGCAATCAGCCCCAGCATTTT. This chain links TRBV20-1 with TRBJ1-5; D remains unclear. Looked up from germline, CDR1 is DFQATT and CDR2 is SNEGSKA (reference sequence). Trimming shortened V by 3 bases and J by 0 bases, and 15 bases separated the two germline ends. The CDR3 consists of 16 residues.